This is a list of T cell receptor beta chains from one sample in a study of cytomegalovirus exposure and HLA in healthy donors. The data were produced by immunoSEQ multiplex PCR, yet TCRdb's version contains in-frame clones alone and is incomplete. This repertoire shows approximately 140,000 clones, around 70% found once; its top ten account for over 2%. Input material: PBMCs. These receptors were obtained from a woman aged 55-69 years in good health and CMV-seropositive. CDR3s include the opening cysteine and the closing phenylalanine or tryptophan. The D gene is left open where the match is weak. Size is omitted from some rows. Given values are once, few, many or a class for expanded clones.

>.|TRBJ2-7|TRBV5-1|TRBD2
TGCGCCAGCAGCTTCAACGGGGGGGACGTCTACGAGCAGTACTTC
CASSFNGGDVYEQYF
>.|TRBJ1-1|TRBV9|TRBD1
TGTGCCAGCAGCGACGGACAGGGCGGCACTGAAGCTTTCTTT
CASSDGQGGTEAFF
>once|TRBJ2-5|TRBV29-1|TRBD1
TGCAGCCTAAGACAGGGACGTGAAACCCAGTACTTC
CSLRQGRETQYF
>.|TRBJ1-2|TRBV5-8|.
TGTGCCAGCAGCCAACGGAACTATGGCTACACCTTC
CASSQRNYGYTF
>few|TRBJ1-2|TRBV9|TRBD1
TGTGCCAGCAGCACCGGGACAGGGTCAGGCGGCTACACCTTC
CASSTGTGSGGYTF
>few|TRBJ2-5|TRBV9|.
TGTGCCAGCAGCGTAGATAGCACCTCGGAGACCCAGTACTTC
CASSVDSTSETQYF
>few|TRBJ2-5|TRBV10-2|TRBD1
TGCGCCACTCTCCCGGGACAGGGATCGTCAGAGACCCAGTACTTC
CATLPGQGSSETQYF
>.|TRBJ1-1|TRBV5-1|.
TGCGCCAGCAGTTCTCAGCGGAACACTGAAGCTTTCTTT
CASSSQRNTEAFF
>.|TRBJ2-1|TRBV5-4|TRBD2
TGTGCCAGCAGCTCGGGACTAGCGGGGGGGTACAATGAGCAGTTCTTC
CASSSGLAGGYNEQFF
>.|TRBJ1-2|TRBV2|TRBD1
TGTGCCAGCAGTGAAGCCCTCCGGGACAGGCTTACTGGCTACACCTTC
CASSEALRDRLTGYTF
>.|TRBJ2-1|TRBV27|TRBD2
TGTGCCAGCAGTTTACTAGCGGGGGGGGCCTACAATGAGCAGTTCTTC
CASSLLAGGAYNEQFF
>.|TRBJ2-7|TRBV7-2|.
TGTGCCAGCAGTTTAGGTGCGGACACTGCTTCCTACGAGCAGTACTTC
CASSLGADTASYEQYF
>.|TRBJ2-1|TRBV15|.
TGTGCCACCAGCCAAACTAATGAGCAGTTCTTC
CATSQTNEQFF
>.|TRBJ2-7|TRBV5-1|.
TGCGCCAGCAGCTTCGGGACGGAGGGAAGCTACGAGCAGTACTTC
CASSFGTEGSYEQYF
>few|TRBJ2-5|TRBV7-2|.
TGTGCCAGCAGCTTAGGAAGGGGTACTGCCTTAGGGGAGACCCAGTACTTC
CASSLGRGTALGETQYF
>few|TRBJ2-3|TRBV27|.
TGTGCCAGCAGTGAACTAGGGGATACGCAGTATTTT
CASSELGDTQYF
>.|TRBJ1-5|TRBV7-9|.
TGTGCCAGCAGGTTGGGGGGAGATCAGCCCCAGCATTTT
CASRLGGDQPQHF
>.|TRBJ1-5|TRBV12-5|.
TGTGCTAGTGGATTTGGTACTTGGGAGATCGGCAATCAGCCCCAGCATTTT
CASGFGTWEIGNQPQHF
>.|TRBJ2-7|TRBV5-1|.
TGCGCCAGCAGCTTGGAACTAGGGTCAGGCGAGCAGTACTTC
CASSLELGSGEQYF
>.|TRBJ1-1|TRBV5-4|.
TGTGCCAGCAGCCACCCCGACATATCTGAAGCTTTCTTT
CASSHPDISEAFF
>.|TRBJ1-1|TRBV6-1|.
TGTGCCAGCACCGCAGGGAGGACCGTGAACACTGAAGCTTTCTTT
CASTAGRTVNTEAFF
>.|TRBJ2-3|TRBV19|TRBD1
TGTGCCAGTAGTGTTCTCAGGGGGCAGGGCACAGATACGCAGTATTTT
CASSVLRGQGTDTQYF
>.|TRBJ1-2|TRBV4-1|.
TGCGCCAGCAGCCAGGCGGGATCCCACTATGGCTACACCTTC
CASSQAGSHYGYTF
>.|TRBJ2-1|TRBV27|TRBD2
TGTGCCAGCAGTTTCCTAACTAGCGGGGGGGCCTCCTACAATGAGCAGTTCTTC
CASSFLTSGGASYNEQFF
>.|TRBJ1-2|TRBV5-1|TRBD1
TGCGCCAGCAGCTTAGGGACAGGGGCCTATGGCTACACCTTC
CASSLGTGAYGYTF
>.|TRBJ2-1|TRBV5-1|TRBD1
TGCGCTAGCAGCTTGGAGGGGGACAGGGGGCATGAGCAGTTCTTC
CASSLEGDRGHEQFF
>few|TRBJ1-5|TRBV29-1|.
TGCAGCGTTGGGGACTGGGACTATCAGCCCCAGCATTTT
CSVGDWDYQPQHF
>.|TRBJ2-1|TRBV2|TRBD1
TGTGCCAGCAGTGAGCAGGGGGCGCGCGATGAGCAGTTCTTC
CASSEQGARDEQFF
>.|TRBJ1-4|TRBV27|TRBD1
TGTGCCAGCAGAAGGGACAGGGCGGCTAATGAAAAACTGTTTTTT
CASRRDRAANEKLFF
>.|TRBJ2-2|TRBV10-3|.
TGTGCCATCAGTGACGACAGTTTCTCCGGGGAGCTGTTTTTT
CAISDDSFSGELFF
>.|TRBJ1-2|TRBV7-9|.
TGTGCCAGCAGCCCGACAGAGGACTATGGCTACACCTTC
CASSPTEDYGYTF
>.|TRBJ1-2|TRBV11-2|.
TGTGCCAGCAGCCCTGGGGGGGGCCGGGGCTATGGCTACACCTTC
CASSPGGGRGYGYTF
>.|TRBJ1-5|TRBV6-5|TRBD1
TGTGCCAGCAGCCCCTCGACAGGGGGCTATCAGCCCCAGCATTTT
CASSPSTGGYQPQHF
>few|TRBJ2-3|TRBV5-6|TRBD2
TGTGCCAGCAGCCTGGGACTAGCGGGGGGGCGGGATACGCAGTATTTT
CASSLGLAGGRDTQYF
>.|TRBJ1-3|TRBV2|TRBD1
TGTGCCAGCAGTCAGGACAGGGCCCCTGGAAACACCATATATTTT
CASSQDRAPGNTIYF
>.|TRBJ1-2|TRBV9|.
TGTGCCAGCAGTGACGGAGACTATGGCTACACCTTC
CASSDGDYGYTF
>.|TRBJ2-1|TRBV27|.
TGTGCCAGCAGTTTTTATGCTAGCATTAGTTTGTCCAATGAGCAGTTCTTC
CASSFYASISLSNEQFF
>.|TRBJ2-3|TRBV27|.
TGTGCCAGCAGTTTGGGAGACACAGATACGCAGTATTTT
CASSLGDTDTQYF
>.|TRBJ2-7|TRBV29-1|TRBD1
TGCAGCGTGGCCCACAGGGGGACCTACGAGCAGTACTTC
CSVAHRGTYEQYF
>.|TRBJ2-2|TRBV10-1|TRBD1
TGCGCCAGCGGGGACAGGGCGGACACCGGGGAGCTGTTTTTT
CASGDRADTGELFF
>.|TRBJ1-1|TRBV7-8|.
TGTGCCAGCAGCTTTGAGGGGAACACTGAAGCTTTCTTT
CASSFEGNTEAFF
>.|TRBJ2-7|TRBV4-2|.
TGTGCCAGCAGCCAAGACCAGGTGGGGCGGATCTACGAGCAGTACTTC
CASSQDQVGRIYEQYF
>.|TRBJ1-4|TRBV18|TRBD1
TGTGCCAGCTCACCCTTGACAGGGCTAGATGAAAAACTGTTTTTT
CASSPLTGLDEKLFF
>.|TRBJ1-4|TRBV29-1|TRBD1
TGCAGCGTTGACCCCGGGGACAGGGGTGGAAAACTGTTTTTT
CSVDPGDRGGKLFF
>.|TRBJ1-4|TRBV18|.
TGTGCCAGCTCACCGAATCAGCCGGGCAGTCAGGGTGAAAAACTGTTTTTT
CASSPNQPGSQGEKLFF
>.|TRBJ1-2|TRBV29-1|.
TGCAGCGTTGAAGAGGGGCTTAACTATGGCTACACCTTC
CSVEEGLNYGYTF
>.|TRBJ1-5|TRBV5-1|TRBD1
TGCGCCAGCAGCGCCGGGACAGCGGGCAATCAGCCCCAGCATTTT
CASSAGTAGNQPQHF